A single sample gave rise to the 6 T cell receptor beta chains below, sequenced in a study of OX40 agonist ivuxolimab in advanced cancers. Some clones are missing from TCRdb's copy, which holds only in-frame ones; the method was immunoSEQ multiplex PCR. This sample has some 90,000 clones, with around 90% found just once. The sample was CD4+ or CD8+ T cells sorted from blood, taken in a trial of the OX40 agonist ivuxolimab. All receptors come from an adult with an advanced solid tumor such as melanoma, head and neck, liver or kidney cancer.

The CDR3 is CASSRTGVFRETQYF. As DNA, the CDR3 is TGTGCCAGCTCCAGGACAGGGGTTTTTCGAGAGACCCAGTACTTC. The V and J genes are TRBV2 and TRBJ2-5; 9 positions match TRBD1. CDR3 length equals 15 residues. The J segment lost 4 bases and the V segment lost 8 bases, leaving 11 bases of the junction unmatched. Germline values: CDR1 SNHLY, CDR2 FYNNEI.

The chain carries TRBV18 and TRBJ2-7; TRBD2 is a possible D gene (7 bases). CDR1 and CDR2 (germline): KGHSH, LQKENI. The CDR3 is made up of 17 amino acids. V lost 6 bases to trimming and J lost 1 base, with 22 bases between them. CDR3 amino acids: CASSSAIRGGASYEQYF. As DNA, the CDR3 is TGTGCCAGCTCCTCGGCTATTAGGGGGGGGGCTTCCTACGAGCAGTACTTC. Full variable domain (rest looked up from reference TRBV18 and TRBJ2-7): NAGVMQNPRHLVRRRGQEARLRCSPMKGHSHVYWYRQLPEEGLKFMVYLQKENIIDESGMPKERFSAEFPKEGPSILRIQQVVRGDSAAYFCASSSAIRGGASYEQYFGPGTRLTVT.

J is TRBJ2-7 and V is TRBV5-1; 9 positions match TRBD1. This CDR3 spans 15 amino acids. V lost 3 bases, J lost 3 bases, and 7 bases stayed unmatched. CDR1 is SGHRS, CDR2 YFSETQ, per germline. DNA for the CDR3: TGCGCCAGCAGCTCGGGACAGGGAAGGGACTACGAGCAGTACTTC. It yields the protein CASSSGQGRDYEQYF.

This chain uses TRBV5-1 with TRBJ2-5, with D uncertain. Trimming shortened V by 2 bases and J by 5 bases, and 16 bases separated the two germline ends. This CDR3 comprises 15 residues. Germline loops: CDR1 SGHRS, CDR2 YFSETQ. CDR3 sequence: CASSFSRGALETQYF. The CDR3 DNA reads TGCGCCAGCAGCTTCTCCCGTGGAGCCCTGGAGACCCAGTACTTC.

V and J are TRBV4-1 and TRBJ1-6; D gene uncertain. The CDR3 is 14 residues long. Between the trimmed V and J ends, which lost 0 bases and 14 bases, there was a span of 14 bases. Germline V gives CDR1 MGHRA, CDR2 YSYEKL. The CDR3 coding sequence is TGCGCCAGCAGCCAAGATACGGGGTCACCAACCCTCCACTTT. Translating it yields CASSQDTGSPTLHF.

The CDR3 DNA reads TGTGCCAGCGCCAGGGGCCCCTACGAGCAGTACTTC. This sequence encodes CASARGPYEQYF. The chain couples TRBV9 to TRBJ2-7; possibly TRBD1 for D (6 bases). V was shortened by 7 bases and J by 2 bases, with 10 bases between the two germline ends. The CDR3 totals 12 residues. Germline CDR1 is SGDLS and CDR2 is YYNGEE. The complete variable domain, with remaining parts taken from reference TRBV9 and TRBJ2-7, reads DSGVTQTPKHLITATGQRVTLRCSPRSGDLSVYWYQQSLDQGLQFLIQYYNGEERAKGNILERFSAQQFPDLHSELNLSSLELGDSALYFCASARGPYEQYFGPGTRLTVT.